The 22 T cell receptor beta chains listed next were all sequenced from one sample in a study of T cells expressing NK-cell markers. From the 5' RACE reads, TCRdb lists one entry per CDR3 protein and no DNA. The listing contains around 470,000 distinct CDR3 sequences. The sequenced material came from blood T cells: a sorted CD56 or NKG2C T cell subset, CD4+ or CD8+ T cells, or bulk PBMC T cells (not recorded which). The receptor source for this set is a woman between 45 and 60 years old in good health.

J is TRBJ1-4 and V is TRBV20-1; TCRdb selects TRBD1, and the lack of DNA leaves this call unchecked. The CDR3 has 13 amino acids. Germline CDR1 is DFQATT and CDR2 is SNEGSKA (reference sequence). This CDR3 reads CSARKFPFIQLFF.

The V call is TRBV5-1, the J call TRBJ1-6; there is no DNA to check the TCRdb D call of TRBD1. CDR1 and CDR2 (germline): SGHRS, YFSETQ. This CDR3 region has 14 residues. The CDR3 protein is CARSQDRGNSPLHF.

The CDR3 here is CASSLGRGREGAGELFF. The V gene is TRBV11-2, the J gene TRBJ2-2; TCRdb's D call of TRBD1 is untestable without DNA. The CDR3 spans 17 residues. Germline CDR1 SGHAT, CDR2 FQNNGV.

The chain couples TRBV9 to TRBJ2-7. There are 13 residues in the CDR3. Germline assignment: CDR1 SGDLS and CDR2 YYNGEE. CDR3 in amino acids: CASMAGATYEQYF.

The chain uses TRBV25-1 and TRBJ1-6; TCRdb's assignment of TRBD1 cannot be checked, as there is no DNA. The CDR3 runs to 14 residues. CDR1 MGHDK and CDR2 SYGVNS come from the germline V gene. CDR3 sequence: CASSEGTGVSPLHF.

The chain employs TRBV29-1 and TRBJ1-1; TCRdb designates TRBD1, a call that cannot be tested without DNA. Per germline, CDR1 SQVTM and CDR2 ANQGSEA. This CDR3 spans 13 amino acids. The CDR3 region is CSVAGQGTTEAFF.

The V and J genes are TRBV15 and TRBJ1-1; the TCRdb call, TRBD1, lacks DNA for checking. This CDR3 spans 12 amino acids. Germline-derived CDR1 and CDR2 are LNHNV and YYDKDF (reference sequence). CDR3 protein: CATSRGVAEAFF.

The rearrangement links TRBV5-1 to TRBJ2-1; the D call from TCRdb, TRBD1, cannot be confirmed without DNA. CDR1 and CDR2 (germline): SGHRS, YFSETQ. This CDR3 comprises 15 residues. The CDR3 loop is CASKLGQGVYNEQFF.

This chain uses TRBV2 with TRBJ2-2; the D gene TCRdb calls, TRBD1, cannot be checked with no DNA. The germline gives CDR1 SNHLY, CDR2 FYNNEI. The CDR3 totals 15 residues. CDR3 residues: CASTRTGQGSGELFF. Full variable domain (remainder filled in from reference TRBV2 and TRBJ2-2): EPEVTQTPSHQVTQMGQEVILRCVPISNHLYFYWYRQILGQKVEFLVSFYNNEISEKSEIFDDQFSVERPDGSNFTLKIRSTKLEDSAMYFCASTRTGQGSGELFFGEGSRLTVL.

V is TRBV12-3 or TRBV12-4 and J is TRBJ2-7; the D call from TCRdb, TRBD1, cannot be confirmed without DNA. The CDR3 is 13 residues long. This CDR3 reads CASSVPRVREQYF.

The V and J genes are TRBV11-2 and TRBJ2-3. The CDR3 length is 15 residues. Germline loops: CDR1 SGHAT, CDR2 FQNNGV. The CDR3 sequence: CASSPRRGFPDTQYF.

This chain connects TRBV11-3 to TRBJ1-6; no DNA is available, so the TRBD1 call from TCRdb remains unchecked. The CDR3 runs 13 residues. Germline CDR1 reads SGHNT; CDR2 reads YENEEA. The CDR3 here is CASTRTGNSPLHF.

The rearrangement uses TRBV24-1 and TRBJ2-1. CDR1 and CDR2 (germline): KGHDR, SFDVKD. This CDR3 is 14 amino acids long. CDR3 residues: CATSDLESRHEQFF.

CDR3 in amino acids: CASSTIQGLATGELFF. The chain couples TRBV11-2 to TRBJ2-2; the D gene TCRdb calls, TRBD1, cannot be checked with no DNA. The germline CDR1 and CDR2 sequences are SGHAT and FQNNGV. This CDR3 has 16 residues.

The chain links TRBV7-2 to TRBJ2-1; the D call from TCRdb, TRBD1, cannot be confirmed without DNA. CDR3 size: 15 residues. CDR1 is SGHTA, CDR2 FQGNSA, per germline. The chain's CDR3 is CASSLRTGPWVEQFF.

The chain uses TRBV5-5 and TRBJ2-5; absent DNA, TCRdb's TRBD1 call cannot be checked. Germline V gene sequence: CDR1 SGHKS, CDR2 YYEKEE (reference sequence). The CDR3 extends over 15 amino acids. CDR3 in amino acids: CASSLYIGTQETQYF. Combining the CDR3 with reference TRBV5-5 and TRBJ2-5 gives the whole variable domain DAGVTQSPTHLIKTRGQQVTLRCSPISGHKSVSWYQQVLGQGPQFIFQYYEKEERGRGNFPDRFSARQFPNYSSELNVNALLLGDSALYLCASSLYIGTQETQYFGPGTRLLVL.

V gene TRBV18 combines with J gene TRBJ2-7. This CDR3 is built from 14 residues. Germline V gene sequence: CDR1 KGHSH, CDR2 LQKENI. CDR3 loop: CASSPTLSSYEQYF.

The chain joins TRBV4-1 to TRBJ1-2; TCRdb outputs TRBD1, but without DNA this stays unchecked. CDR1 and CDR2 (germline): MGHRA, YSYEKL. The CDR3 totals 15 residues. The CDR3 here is CASSFQGDMRRGYTF.

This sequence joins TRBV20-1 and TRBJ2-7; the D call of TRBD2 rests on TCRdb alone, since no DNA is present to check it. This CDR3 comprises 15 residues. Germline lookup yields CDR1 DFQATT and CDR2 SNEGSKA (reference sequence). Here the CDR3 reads CSASQPSGGYGEQYF.

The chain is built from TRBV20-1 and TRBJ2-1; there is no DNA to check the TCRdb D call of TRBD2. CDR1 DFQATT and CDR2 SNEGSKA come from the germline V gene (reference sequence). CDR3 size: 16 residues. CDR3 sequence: CSARVLTRGVLNEQFF.

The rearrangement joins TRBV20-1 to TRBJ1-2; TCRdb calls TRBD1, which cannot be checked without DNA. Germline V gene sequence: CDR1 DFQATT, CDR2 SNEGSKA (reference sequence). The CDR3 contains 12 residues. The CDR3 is CSAREGLGGYTF.

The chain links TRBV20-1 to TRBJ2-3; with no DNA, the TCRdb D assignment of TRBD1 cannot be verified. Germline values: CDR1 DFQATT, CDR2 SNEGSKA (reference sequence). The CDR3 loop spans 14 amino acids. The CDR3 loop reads CSASTGDMTDTQYF.